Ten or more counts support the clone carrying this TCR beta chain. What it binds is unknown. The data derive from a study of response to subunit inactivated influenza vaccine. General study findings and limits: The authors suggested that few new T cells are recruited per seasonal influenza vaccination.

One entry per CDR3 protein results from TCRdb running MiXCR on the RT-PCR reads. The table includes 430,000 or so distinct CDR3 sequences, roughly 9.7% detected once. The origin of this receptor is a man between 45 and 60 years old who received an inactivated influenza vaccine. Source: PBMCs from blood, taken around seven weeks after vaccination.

The CDR3, as DNA: TGCAGTGCTAGGGGTATTAGTCCAGACACCTTAAACGAGCAGTACTTC. Protein: CSARGISPDTLNEQYF. V and J are TRBV20-1 and TRBJ2-7; D remains ambiguous. CDR1 is DFQATT and CDR2 is SNEGSKA in the germline V gene (reference sequence). V lost 3 bases and J 5 bases, leaving 23 bases between the germline ends. The CDR3 runs to 16 residues.